This T cell receptor (beta chain) was found in a study of T cells in localized non-small cell lung cancer. Libraries were prepared by immunoSEQ multiplex PCR; TCRdb keeps only in-frame clonotypes and omits some of them. The repertoire has 20,000 to 25,000 clones, around 90% of them found once; the top ten carry more than 6%. As to this clone: Antigen unknown.

This CDR3 is built from 13 residues. Trimming removed 10 bases at V and 5 bases at J, with 17 bases between. The germline V gene encodes CDR1 LNHDA and CDR2 SQIVND (reference sequence). General study points: Greater T cell density in blood accompanied longer overall survival. It was uninvolved adjacent lung that showed the highest T cell clonality, exceeding tumor. For the top 100 tumor clones, a median roughly 56 also appeared in adjacent lung. Sequencing, confined to only one tumor region, leaves heterogeneity possible.

This specimen was peripheral blood, taken before any cancer treatment. The chain couples TRBV19 to TRBJ2-5; D is possibly TRBD1 or TRBD2 (6 bases each). The sequence came from a male donor at least 60 years old with stage I squamous cell lung carcinoma. The CDR3: CATSRGLGETQYF. CDR3 DNA sequence: TGTGCCACCTCTCGGGGGCTAGGGGAGACCCAGTACTTC.